A selection of T cell receptor beta chains follows, all from one sample in a study of a mutant IDH1 vaccine in newly diagnosed glioma. Their antigen targets remain unknown. The table came from immunoSEQ multiplex PCR; TCRdb's copy has only in-frame clones and leaves some out. The table has 77,000 or so clones, roughly 85% seen once. The sample consisted of PBMCs, taken from a glioma patient whose treatment included an IDH1 peptide vaccine. The receptors were gathered from a woman between 50 and 59 years old with glioma. Both conserved end residues are part of each CDR3. The D gene is left open where the match is weak. Part of the rows lack a size; the others show once, few, many or a class for expanded clones.

size	V	J	D	DNA	CDR3
-	TRBV6-5	TRBJ2-7	-	TGTGCCAGCAGTCCTAGGGTAAAGGACTACGAGCAGTACTTC	CASSPRVKDYEQYF
-	TRBV10-3	TRBJ1-2	-	TGTGCCATCACGGGGGGCGTCAGTGGCTACACCTTC	CAITGGVSGYTF
-	TRBV28	TRBJ1-5	TRBD1	TGTGCCAGCAGTCTCGGGACAGATCAGCCCCAGCATTTT	CASSLGTDQPQHF
-	TRBV6-1	TRBJ1-2	-	TGTGCCAGCAGTGAATGGGGGGGTATTAATGGCTACACCTTC	CASSEWGGINGYTF
-	TRBV2	TRBJ2-7	TRBD2	TGTGCCCACGGGGGGGCGAGATACGAGCAGTACTTC	CAHGGARYEQYF
-	TRBV27	TRBJ1-1	-	TGTGCCAGCAGCTCCCTATGGGTGGGGTCCCCGGGCACTGAAGCTTTCTTT	CASSSLWVGSPGTEAFF
-	TRBV6-1	TRBJ2-7	TRBD1	TGTGCCAGCAGTGAAGGGGACAGCTCCTACGAGCAGTACTTC	CASSEGDSSYEQYF
once	TRBV27	TRBJ2-7	-	TGTGCCAGCAGTTTGATGAGCTCCTACGAGCAGTACTTC	CASSLMSSYEQYF
-	TRBV6-6	TRBJ2-5	TRBD2	TGTGCCAGCAGACCTAGCGGGAGAGGGGAGACCCAGTACTTC	CASRPSGRGETQYF
-	TRBV28	TRBJ2-7	TRBD1	TGTGCCAGCAGCCAAACGGGACAGGGCTCCTACGAGCAGTACTTC	CASSQTGQGSYEQYF
-	TRBV2	TRBJ1-3	-	TGTGCCAGCAGTCCCGGGCAGGGCACTGGAAACACCATATATTTT	CASSPGQGTGNTIYF
once	TRBV27	TRBJ2-3	TRBD2	TGTGCCAGCAGTTTATCGTGGGGACTAGCGGGATCTATCTCAGATACGCAGTATTTT	CASSLSWGLAGSISDTQYF
few	TRBV5-8	TRBJ1-5	-	TGTGCCAGCAGACCAGACAGTCAGCCCCAGCATTTT	CASRPDSQPQHF
-	TRBV2	TRBJ1-5	-	TGTGCCAGCAGCCCCAGGGAGGGGTATCAGCCCCAGCATTTT	CASSPREGYQPQHF
-	TRBV7-9	TRBJ2-7	-	TGTGCCAGCAGCTTCCCAGGGGCCACAGGGATCGAGCAGTACTTC	CASSFPGATGIEQYF
-	TRBV19	TRBJ1-4	-	TGTGCCAGTAGCGATATGGTGGGCAAGCTGAATGAAAAACTGTTTTTT	CASSDMVGKLNEKLFF
-	TRBV11-3	TRBJ2-2	TRBD2	TGTGCCAGCAGCTTAGATACTAGCGGGAGTCCCAAGCCCGGGGAGCTGTTTTTT	CASSLDTSGSPKPGELFF
-	TRBV7-9	TRBJ2-1	TRBD2	TGTGCCAGCATTGGGTCTAGCGGGAGCGATGAGCAGTTCTTC	CASIGSSGSDEQFF
-	TRBV5-6	TRBJ2-1	TRBD1	TGTGCCAGCAGCTTAAGACAGGGGTTCAATGAGCAGTTCTTC	CASSLRQGFNEQFF
-	TRBV7-9	TRBJ2-1	-	TGTGCCAGCAGCGTTGGAGGTGAGCAGTTCTTC	CASSVGGEQFF
-	TRBV27	TRBJ1-1	TRBD1	TGTGCCAGCAGTCTCCCCGGGACAGGGAACACTGAAGCTTTCTTT	CASSLPGTGNTEAFF
-	TRBV4-2	TRBJ2-7	TRBD2	TGTGCCAGCAGCCACGGGGAGCTAGCGGGAGCCTACGAGCAGTACTTC	CASSHGELAGAYEQYF
-	TRBV11-2	TRBJ2-5	-	TGTGCCAGCAGCTTAGGAAAGCAGTACTTC	CASSLGKQYF
-	TRBV7-9	TRBJ2-5	-	TGTGCCAGCAGCTTAGTTGTAGAAGAGACCCAGTACTTC	CASSLVVEETQYF
-	TRBV7-2	TRBJ2-3	TRBD2	TGTGCCAGCAGCCTTCAAGCGGGAGGTTCAGATACGCAGTATTTT	CASSLQAGGSDTQYF
-	TRBV10-3	TRBJ1-4	-	TGTGCCATCAGTGATAGACCACAGGGAACTAATGAAAAACTGTTTTTT	CAISDRPQGTNEKLFF
few	TRBV4-1	TRBJ1-1	-	TGCGCCAGCAGCCTCATATTAAACACTGAAGCTTTCTTT	CASSLILNTEAFF
-	TRBV7-8	TRBJ2-5	TRBD1	TGTGCCAGCAGCTTAGTGGGGACAGGCAGAACTTTGAGGGAGCAGTACTTC	CASSLVGTGRTLREQYF